This passage covers 4 T cell receptor beta chains from one sample sequenced in a study of cytomegalovirus exposure and HLA in healthy donors. Researchers ran the PCR with 60 Vbeta and 13 Jbeta primers. Profiled with immunoSEQ multiplex PCR; TCRdb holds only in-frame clones, not every one. The sample consists of approximately 270,000 clones, about 80% of them appearing once. Sequenced: PBMCs. The receptor set was obtained from a girl aged 2 to 10 in good health and CMV-seronegative.

The table lists this clone with a count of one. This rearrangement joins TRBV6-9 to TRBJ1-3; 7 nucleotides align to TRBD1. Trimming at V came to 5 bases and at J to 0 bases, leaving 25 bases not matched to a gene. Germline loops: CDR1 MNHGY, CDR2 SVAAGI. The CDR3 covers 22 residues. As DNA, the CDR3 is TGTGCCAGCAGTCCAAGTCCACCAGACAGGGTCTTAAAGGGGAGCTCTGGAAACACCATATATTTT. It codes for CASSPSPPDRVLKGSSGNTIYF.

The V and J genes are TRBV6-6 and TRBJ2-7; maybe TRBD1 (7 bases). V lost 7 bases to trimming and J lost 3 bases, with 10 bases between them. Germline V CDR1 and CDR2: MNHNY, SVGAGI (reference sequence). This CDR3 region has 12 residues. As DNA, the CDR3 is TGTGCCAGCACTCAGGGGGGCTACGAGCAGTACTTC. Translated, it gives CASTQGGYEQYF.

The V and J genes are TRBV19 and TRBJ2-3, with D perhaps matching TRBD1 (6 bases). V was pared by 5 bases and J by 4 bases, with 22 bases between. The length of the CDR3 is 17 residues. CDR1 and CDR2 (germline): LNHDA, SQIVND (reference sequence). The CDR3 spells CASSPLPLTGRSDTQYF. In DNA, the CDR3 is TGTGCCAGTAGTCCTCTCCCTTTGACAGGCAGGTCAGATACGCAGTATTTT.

The chain carries TRBV19 and TRBJ1-1; D is unclear. CDR3 length: 14 residues. V was shortened by 5 bases and J by 0 bases, with 10 bases between the two germline ends. CDR1 and CDR2 from the germline V gene are LNHDA and SQIVND (reference sequence). The CDR3 DNA reads TGTGCCAGTAGTCTCAAGCTCTTGAACACTGAAGCTTTCTTT. This translates into CASSLKLLNTEAFF.